The clone carrying this T cell receptor (beta chain) is a singleton in its sample. The V segment lost 3 bases and the J segment 6 bases; nucleotides outside the gene matches: 1. This CDR3 is 13 amino acids long. Germline CDR1 SGHTA, CDR2 FQGNSA. This record comes from a study of blood T cell repertoires in COVID-19. As for the study in general: Collection of acute and convalescent COVID-19 samples took place in the United States, Italy and Spain. T cells, B-cell-depleted T cells, or PBMCs supplied cDNA or gDNA.

The method was immunoSEQ multiplex PCR; TCRdb's version includes in-frame clones alone and lacks a portion of them. The sample has 120,000 or so clones, roughly 88% seen once. The material sequenced was peripheral blood. The TCR sequence derives from an elderly woman with acute or convalescent COVID-19. The chain carries TRBV7-2 and TRBJ1-2, with 10 bases matching TRBD1. CDR3 bases: TGTGCCAGCAGCTTTGGACAGGGGGATGGCTACACCTTC. Encoded protein: CASSFGQGDGYTF.